These 18 T cell receptor beta chains were all obtained from the same sample, sequenced in a study of blood T cell repertoires in COVID-19 (dated by TCRdb to about 2020). Library preparation employed the immunoSEQ multiplex PCR assay. In TCRdb, the immuneACCESS table is reduced to in-frame sequences with V and J assigned. These tables do not hold every clone; where another copy was compared, an unresolved V gene accounts for under half, and the others remain unexplained. Within this sample are about 50,000 clones, with 70% to 85% of them counted one time only. The biggest ten clones account for 25% of the sample. The sequenced material came from peripheral blood. These receptors were collected from a man between 65 and 79 years old with acute or convalescent COVID-19.

This chain connects TRBV11-1 to TRBJ2-5; D is perhaps TRBD2 (7 bases). Germline lookup yields CDR1 SGHAT and CDR2 FQDESV (reference sequence). The CDR3 is made up of 16 amino acids. Trimming pared 1 base from V and 2 bases from J, leaving 14 bases between. CDR3 coding DNA: TGTGCCAGCAGCTTAGGTCTTCGGGGGGCGCAAGAGACCCAGTACTTC. This codes for CASSLGLRGAQETQYF.

This CDR3 is CAWSRGLAGNYEQYF. CDR3 sequence (DNA): TGTGCCTGGAGTAGAGGACTAGCGGGGAACTACGAGCAGTACTTC. The rearrangement uses TRBV30 and TRBJ2-7; 12 bases align to TRBD2. Germline V gene sequence: CDR1 GTSNPN, CDR2 SVGIG (reference sequence). V was clipped by 2 bases and J by 3 bases; unmatched bases: 5. There are 15 residues in the CDR3.

V is TRBV2 and J is TRBJ2-3; 8 bases are a match to TRBD2. In germline, CDR1 is SNHLY, CDR2 FYNNEI. The CDR3 sequence is 16 residues long. The V segment lost 5 bases and the J segment 0 bases; nucleotides outside the gene matches: 7. The CDR3, as DNA: TGTGCCAGCAGTCAGGAGCGGGGGCCTAGCACAGATACGCAGTATTTT. Protein sequence: CASSQERGPSTDTQYF.

This clone was detected only a few times. This sequence joins TRBV3-1 (or the pseudogene TRBV3-2) and TRBJ2-2, with D possibly matching TRBD1 (6 bases). In germline, CDR1 is LGHDT, CDR2 YNNKEL (reference sequence). The CDR3 is made up of 18 amino acids. V lost 3 bases, J lost 6 bases, and 23 bases lay in between. The CDR3 nucleotides are TGTGCCAGCAGCCACGCGTTGGGGGCGCCGGTCTACTCCGGGGAGCTGTTTTTT. Protein product: CASSHALGAPVYSGELFF.

CDR3 residues: CSASKGLPRGSEAFF. The CDR3 bases are TGCAGTGCTAGTAAGGGACTCCCCCGCGGTTCTGAAGCTTTCTTT. The V call is TRBV20-1, the J call TRBJ1-1, with a possible D match to TRBD1 (5 bases). Trimming pared 3 bases from V and 6 bases from J, leaving 20 bases between. The CDR3 totals 15 residues. Germline V gene data show CDR1 as DFQATT and CDR2 as SNEGSKA (reference sequence).

This sequence joins TRBV19 and TRBJ2-1; 7 bases fit TRBD2. This CDR3 spans 14 amino acids. Germline trimming cut 5 bases from V and 6 bases from J; bases unmatched to any gene: 7. The germline gives CDR1 LNHDA, CDR2 SQIVND (reference sequence). The CDR3 nucleotides are TGTGCCAGTAGTTCTCCGGGACTATCCAATGAGCAGTTCTTC. Residues: CASSSPGLSNEQFF.

The chain uses TRBV30 and TRBJ2-7; TRBD2 agrees at 7 bases. Germline loops: CDR1 GTSNPN, CDR2 SVGIG (reference sequence). V trimming: 5 bases; J trimming: 2 bases; junction bases outside the gene matches: 18. The CDR3 has 17 residues. This CDR3 reads CAWGLQRGNLYPYEQYF. The CDR3 DNA reads as TGTGCCTGGGGGCTACAGCGGGGTAACCTCTACCCCTACGAGCAGTACTTC.

V is TRBV24-1 and J is TRBJ2-3; D is unclear. V lost 4 bases and J 4 bases, leaving 8 bases between the germline ends. The CDR3 contains 13 residues. CDR1 is KGHDR and CDR2 is SFDVKD in the germline V gene. The CDR3 is CATSDLDSDTQYF. The CDR3 nucleotides read TGTGCCACCAGTGACCTCGACTCAGATACGCAGTATTTT.

This rearrangement joins TRBV6-2 or TRBV6-3 to TRBJ2-7, with TRBD2 as a possible D gene (5 bases). The CDR3 runs 11 residues. Germline CDR1 reads MNHEY; CDR2 reads SVGEGT. Deletions cut 6 bases from V and 7 bases from J, with 10 bases between. Here the CDR3 reads CASSRRGEQYF. For the CDR3, the DNA is TGTGCCAGCAGCCGTAGAGGGGAGCAGTACTTC.

This CDR3 is CASSSRTGRSTGANVLTF. The CDR3 DNA reads as TGCGCCAGCAGCTCTAGGACAGGGAGGAGTACTGGGGCCAACGTCCTGACTTTC. The chain uses TRBV5-1 and TRBJ2-6, with 8 bases that match TRBD1. Germline V gene data show CDR1 as SGHRS and CDR2 as YFSETQ. J was trimmed by 2 bases and V by 3 bases; bases with no gene match: 10. This CDR3 has 18 residues.

The sample holds a few counts of this clone. In DNA, the CDR3 is TGTGCCAGCAGCCCGGGGACAGGGGGGGATGAAAAACTGTTTTTT. Translation: CASSPGTGGDEKLFF. V is TRBV5-4 and J is TRBJ1-4; 11 positions agree with TRBD1. Trimming took 4 bases from V and 6 from J; bases not matched to a gene: 5. The V gene's germline CDR1 is SGHNT and CDR2 YYREEE (reference sequence). The CDR3 loop spans 15 amino acids.

CDR3 DNA sequence: TGTGCCAGTAGTATACAGGTCAGCGGGAGGGCCGCGGATACGCAGTATTTT. Protein product: CASSIQVSGRAADTQYF. This rearrangement joins TRBV19 to TRBJ2-3; 10 nucleotides agree with TRBD2. The CDR3 extends over 17 amino acids. The germline gives CDR1 LNHDA, CDR2 SQIVND (reference sequence). V lost 2 bases to trimming and J lost 6 bases; unmatched junction nucleotides: 11.

This clone showed up many times. The rearrangement links TRBV4-1 to TRBJ2-7; D may be TRBD2 (5 bases). The germline V gene encodes CDR1 MGHRA and CDR2 YSYEKL. The CDR3 has 15 residues. Trimming stripped 3 bases from V and 5 bases from J, with 17 bases between. The CDR3 bases are TGCGCCAGCAGCCAGAGCTCACTAGGAGGCCACGAGCAGTACTTC. Protein product: CASSQSSLGGHEQYF.

V is TRBV28 and J is TRBJ1-2; TRBD1 matches 7 bases. CDR3 size: 14 residues. Germline CDR1 is MDHEN and CDR2 is SYDVKM. The junction had 7 bases not matched to a gene; V was cut back by 3 bases and J by 6 bases. The CDR3 region is CASSFFGQANGYTF. The CDR3 nucleotides read TGTGCCAGCAGTTTCTTCGGACAGGCCAATGGCTACACCTTC.

The chain employs TRBV11-2 and TRBJ2-3; 15 bases agree with TRBD2. Germline V gives CDR1 SGHAT, CDR2 FQNNGV. The CDR3 is made up of 15 amino acids. The V gene end was trimmed by 6 bases and the J gene end by 3 bases; junction bases not matched to a gene: 1. The CDR3 sequence is CASSGTSGGTDTQYF. The DNA of the CDR3 is TGTGCCAGCAGTGGGACTAGCGGGGGGACAGATACGCAGTATTTT.

The chain joins TRBV5-1 to TRBJ2-3; D uncertain. V shed 0 bases and J shed 0 bases, with 8 bases lying between them. The V gene's germline CDR1 is SGHRS and CDR2 YFSETQ. This CDR3 has 15 amino acids. The CDR3: CASSLGVVSTDTQYF. In DNA form, the CDR3 reads TGCGCCAGCAGCTTGGGTGTAGTGAGCACAGATACGCAGTATTTT.

V and J are TRBV2 and TRBJ2-5, with TRBD1 identical over 11 bases. This CDR3 spans 14 amino acids. Germline V gene lookup returns CDR1 SNHLY and CDR2 FYNNEI. V shed 4 bases, J shed 4 bases, and the junction held 2 bases outside the gene matches. In DNA, the CDR3 is TGTGCCAGCAGTGGAGGACAGGGGGCAGAGACCCAGTACTTC. It encodes CASSGGQGAETQYF.

This chain joins TRBV7-2 and TRBJ2-2; the D gene is possibly TRBD1 (5 bases). Per the germline V gene, CDR1 is SGHTA and CDR2 is FQGNSA. Trimming cost V 1 base and J 5 bases, with 14 bases left between them. This CDR3 has 16 residues. CDR3 DNA sequence: TGTGCCAGCAGCTTAGTCGGTGGGGCGACTACCGGGGAGCTGTTTTTT. Amino acids: CASSLVGGATTGELFF.